This entry lists 20 T cell receptor beta chains sequenced from one sample in a study of response to subunit inactivated influenza vaccine. TCRdb re-derived calls from the RT-PCR reads in MiXCR, one entry per CDR3 protein. The sample lists about 650,000 distinct CDR3 sequences, 14% occurring once. The material was PBMCs from blood, obtained around 15 days before vaccination. These receptors were obtained from a man aged 45-65 years who received an inactivated influenza vaccine.

The CDR3: CAISESGGTDTQYF. CDR3 in DNA: TGTGCCATCAGTGAATCGGGCGGCACAGATACGCAGTATTTT. The chain employs TRBV10-3 and TRBJ2-3; no firm D call. The CDR3 totals 14 residues. The germline V gene has CDR1 ENHRY and CDR2 SYGVKD. Trimming took off 3 bases at V and 1 base at J, with 8 bases between the two ends.

The chain uses TRBV7-8 and TRBJ2-3; D call uncertain. This CDR3 contains 11 residues. V was clipped by 0 bases and J by 9 bases, with 4 bases between them. Germline V gene sequence: CDR1 SGHVS, CDR2 FQNEAQ. The CDR3 DNA reads as TGTGCCAGCAGCTTAGCCCAAACGCAGTATTTT. Residues: CASSLAQTQYF. The full variable domain, its missing parts supplied by reference TRBV7-8 and TRBJ2-3, is GAGVSQSPRYKVAKRGQDVALRCDPISGHVSLFWYQQALGQGPEFLTYFQNEAQLDKSGLPSDRFFAERPEGSVSTLKIQRTQQEDSAVYLCASSLAQTQYFGPGTRLTVL.

The genes are TRBV7-8 and TRBJ2-5, with unresolved D. V was pared by 1 base and J by 5 bases, with 8 bases between. The CDR3 sequence is 13 residues long. The germline V gene encodes CDR1 SGHVS and CDR2 FQNEAQ. The CDR3 spells CASSLVTLETQYF. For the CDR3, the DNA is TGTGCCAGCAGCTTAGTTACCTTGGAGACCCAGTACTTC.

J is TRBJ2-5 and V is TRBV6-1, with 7 bases aligning to TRBD2. This CDR3 is built from 17 residues. CDR1 and CDR2 (germline): MNHNS, SASEGT. The ends lost 0 bases at V and 3 bases at J; junction bases unmatched: 10. In DNA form, the CDR3 reads TGTGCCAGCAGTGAAGCTCCCACGGGACTACTCAAAGAGACCCAGTACTTC. Translation gives CASSEAPTGLLKETQYF.

This clonotype came up many times. The chain recombines TRBV21-1 with TRBJ2-3; TRBD2, the D gene given by the table, was not confirmed from the DNA. TRBV21-1 is a recognized pseudogene. This CDR3 comprises 16 residues. The CDR3 sequence is CASRNGLAGTPDTQYF. The CDR3 DNA reads TGTGCCAGCAGAAACGGACTAGCGGGGACCCCAGATACGCAGTATTTT.

This clonotype has a handful of counts. V and J are TRBV10-3 and TRBJ1-2; 8 positions match TRBD1. Trimming removed 4 bases from V and 4 bases from J; junction bases left unmatched: 2. The CDR3 spans 13 residues. The V gene's germline CDR1 is ENHRY and CDR2 SYGVKD. The CDR3 loop is CAISGQGSYGYTF. Here the CDR3 DNA reads TGTGCCATCAGTGGACAGGGGTCCTATGGCTACACCTTC.

This chain joins TRBV28 and TRBJ2-3, with TRBD1 as a possible D gene (5 bases). The CDR3 totals 13 residues. Germline-derived CDR1 and CDR2 are MDHEN and SYDVKM. V was cut by 2 bases and J by 8 bases, with 11 bases left in between. The CDR3: CASSLPQGSTQYF. CDR3 bases: TGTGCCAGCAGTTTACCTCAGGGTTCTACGCAGTATTTT.

The CDR3 reads CASSSSPAGEKAFF. CDR3 sequence (DNA): TGTGCCAGCAGCTCCTCCCCTGCGGGGGAAAAAGCTTTCTTT. This chain connects TRBV7-9 to TRBJ1-1; TRBD1 is a possible D gene (5 bases). Germline CDR1 reads SEHNR; CDR2 reads FQNEAQ (reference sequence). V lost 4 bases and J lost 9, with 18 bases in between. The CDR3 has 14 residues.

This clonotype showed up just a few times. V and J are TRBV4-2 and TRBJ2-1; 10 bases are a match to TRBD1. CDR1 is LGHNA and CDR2 is YNFKEQ in the germline V gene. V trimming: 1 base; J trimming: 10 bases; junction bases outside the gene matches: 1. This CDR3 spans 13 amino acids. The CDR3 protein is CASSQAGQGEQFF. The DNA for the CDR3 is TGTGCCAGCAGCCAAGCGGGACAGGGGGAGCAGTTCTTC.

The rearrangement uses TRBV19 and TRBJ1-5, with a weak D call TRBD1 (5 bases). CDR3 size: 13 residues. V lost 1 base and J lost 4, with 5 bases in between. CDR1 is LNHDA, CDR2 SQIVND, per germline (reference sequence). The CDR3 protein is CASSIAGNQPQHF. The CDR3 coding sequence is TGTGCCAGTAGTATAGCAGGGAATCAGCCCCAGCATTTT.

There are a few counts of this clonotype. V gene TRBV20-1 combines with J gene TRBJ2-7, with D possibly called TRBD1 or TRBD2 (5 bases each). This CDR3 is built from 12 residues. V was clipped by 0 bases and J by 5 bases, with 8 bases between them. Germline V gives CDR1 DFQATT, CDR2 SNEGSKA (reference sequence). The CDR3 DNA reads TGCAGTGCTAGAGACCGGGGCCACGAGCAGTACTTC. It yields the protein CSARDRGHEQYF.

Ten or more counts support this clonotype. The chain uses TRBV10-2 and TRBJ2-2, with TRBD2 as a possible D gene (5 bases). Germline values: CDR1 WSHSY, CDR2 SAAADI. The CDR3 covers 17 residues. V lost 2 bases to trimming and J lost 7 bases, with 20 bases between them. This CDR3 reads CASSEAAGVGNGGELFF. DNA for the CDR3: TGCGCCAGCAGTGAGGCGGCCGGGGTTGGGAACGGCGGGGAGCTGTTTTTT.

This clonotype was counted ten times or more. The V call is TRBV13, the J call TRBJ1-1; D unclear. Germline assignment: CDR1 PRHDT and CDR2 FYEKMQ (reference sequence). CDR3 length: 19 residues. The germline V and J ends were trimmed by 4 bases and 2 bases, with 26 bases remaining between them. DNA for the CDR3: TGTGCCAGCAGCTCCTCTAGGCCAGTCTCTGCGGGGTCAAACACTGAAGCTTTCTTT. Translation: CASSSSRPVSAGSNTEAFF.

Ten or more counts support this clonotype. The rearrangement uses TRBV5-1 and TRBJ2-7; D is uncertain. CDR1 is SGHRS, CDR2 YFSETQ, per germline. V shed 0 bases and J shed 3 bases, with 10 bases lying between them. This CDR3 comprises 14 residues. CDR3 amino acids: CASSLAHSSYEQYF. In nucleotides, the CDR3 is TGCGCCAGCAGCTTGGCGCACAGCAGCTACGAGCAGTACTTC.

V usage is TRBV20-1 and J usage is TRBJ2-5, with D maybe TRBD2 (5 bases). Trimming took off 0 bases at V and 5 bases at J, with 13 bases between the two ends. The germline V gene encodes CDR1 DFQATT and CDR2 SNEGSKA (reference sequence). This CDR3 spans 14 amino acids. The CDR3 here is CSARDPGGRETQYF. The CDR3 nucleotides are TGCAGTGCTAGAGATCCGGGCGGGCGGGAGACCCAGTACTTC.

This clonotype was seen a handful of times. The CDR3 DNA is TGTGCCAGCAAACCCCGACTAGCGGACTACAATGAGCAGTTCTTC. It translates to CASKPRLADYNEQFF. The rearrangement links TRBV4-2 to TRBJ2-1, with TRBD2 identical over 9 bases. This CDR3 is built from 15 residues. The V gene's germline CDR1 is LGHNA and CDR2 YNFKEQ. The V and J ends lost 7 bases and 3 bases, in that order; junction bases with no gene match: 7.

In this sample, this clonotype turned up many times. The chain employs TRBV29-1 and TRBJ2-5; 9 positions agree with TRBD2. Germline V gives CDR1 SQVTM, CDR2 ANQGSEA. After removal of 6 bases from V and 4 bases from J, the junction contained 6 bases not matched to a gene. The CDR3 covers 13 residues. CDR3: CSVEREVGETQYF. As DNA, the CDR3 is TGCAGCGTGGAGCGGGAGGTAGGAGAGACCCAGTACTTC.

This clonotype has just a few counts. The V gene is TRBV29-1, the J gene TRBJ2-1; D might be TRBD1 (5 bases). The CDR3 is 12 amino acids. Between the trimmed V and J ends, which lost 7 bases and 6 bases, there was a span of 13 bases. Germline V lookup: CDR1 SQVTM, CDR2 ANQGSEA. CDR3 DNA sequence: TGCAGCGCCGCGCCAGGGCTCAATGAGCAGTTCTTC. Its protein is CSAAPGLNEQFF.

This chain joins TRBV18 and TRBJ2-7; 12 bases line up with TRBD2. V lost 0 bases to trimming and J lost 6 bases; unmatched junction nucleotides: 6. The CDR3 loop spans 16 amino acids. The germline V gene has CDR1 KGHSH and CDR2 LQKENI. The CDR3 protein is CASSPPTSGRSGEQYF. As DNA, the CDR3 is TGTGCCAGCTCACCACCGACTAGCGGGAGATCTGGCGAGCAGTACTTC. The full variable domain, completed using reference TRBV18 and TRBJ2-7, is NAGVMQNPRHLVRRRGQEARLRCSPMKGHSHVYWYRQLPEEGLKFMVYLQKENIIDESGMPKERFSAEFPKEGPSILRIQQVVRGDSAAYFCASSPPTSGRSGEQYFGPGTRLTVT.

The rearrangement uses TRBV28 and TRBJ2-5; tentative D call: TRBD1 (7 bases). The ends were cut back, 6 bases at V and 7 bases at J, with 18 bases in the middle. Germline V CDR1 and CDR2: MDHEN, SYDVKM. The CDR3 covers 14 residues. The CDR3 coding sequence is TGTGCCAGCAGGGCCAGGGGGGAGTGGCGGACCCAGTACTTC. Translated, it gives CASRARGEWRTQYF.